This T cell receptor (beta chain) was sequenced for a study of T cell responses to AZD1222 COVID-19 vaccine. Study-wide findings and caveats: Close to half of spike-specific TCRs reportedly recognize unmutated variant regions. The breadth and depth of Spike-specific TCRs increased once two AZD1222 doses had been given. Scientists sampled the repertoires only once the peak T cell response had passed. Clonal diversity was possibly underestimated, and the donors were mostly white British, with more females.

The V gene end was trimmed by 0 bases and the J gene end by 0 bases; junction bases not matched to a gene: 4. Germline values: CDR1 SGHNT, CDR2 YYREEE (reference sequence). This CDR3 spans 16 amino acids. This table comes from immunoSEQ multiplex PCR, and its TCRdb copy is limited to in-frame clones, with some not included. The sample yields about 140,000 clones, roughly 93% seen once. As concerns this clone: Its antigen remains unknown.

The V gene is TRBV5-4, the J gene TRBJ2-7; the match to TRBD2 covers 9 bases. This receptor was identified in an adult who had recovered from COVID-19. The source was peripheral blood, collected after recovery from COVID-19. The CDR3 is CASSLGAGGDSYEQYF. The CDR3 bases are TGTGCCAGCAGCTTGGGGGCGGGAGGGGACTCCTACGAGCAGTACTTC.